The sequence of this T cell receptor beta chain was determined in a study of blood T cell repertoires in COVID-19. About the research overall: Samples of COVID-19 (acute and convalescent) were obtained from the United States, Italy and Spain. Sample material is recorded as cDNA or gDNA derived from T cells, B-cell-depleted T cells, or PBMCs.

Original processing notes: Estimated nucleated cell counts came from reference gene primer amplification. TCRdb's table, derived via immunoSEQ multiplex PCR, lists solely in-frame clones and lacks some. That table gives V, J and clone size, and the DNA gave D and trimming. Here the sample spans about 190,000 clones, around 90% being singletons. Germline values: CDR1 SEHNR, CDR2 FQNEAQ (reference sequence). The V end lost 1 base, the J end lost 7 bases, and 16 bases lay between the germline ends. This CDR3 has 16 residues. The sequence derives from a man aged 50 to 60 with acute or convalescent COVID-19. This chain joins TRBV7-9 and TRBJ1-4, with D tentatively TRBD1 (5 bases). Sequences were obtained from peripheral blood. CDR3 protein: CASSLVTREGAEKLFF. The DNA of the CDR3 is TGTGCCAGCAGCTTAGTTACCAGGGAGGGTGCTGAAAAACTGTTTTTT.